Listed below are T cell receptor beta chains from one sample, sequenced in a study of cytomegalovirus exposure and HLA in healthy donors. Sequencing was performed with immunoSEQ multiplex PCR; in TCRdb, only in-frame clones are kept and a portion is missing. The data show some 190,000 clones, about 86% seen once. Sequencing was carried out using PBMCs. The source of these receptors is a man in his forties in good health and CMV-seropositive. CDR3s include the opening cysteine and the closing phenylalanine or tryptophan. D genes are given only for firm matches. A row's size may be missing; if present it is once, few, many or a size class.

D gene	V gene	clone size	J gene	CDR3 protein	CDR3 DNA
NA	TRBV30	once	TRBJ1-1	CAWSAPGGASGAFF	TGTGCCTGGAGTGCCCCGGGGGGCGCCTCTGGGGCTTTCTTT
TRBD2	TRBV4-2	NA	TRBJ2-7	CASSQDRTSGSNEQYF	TGTGCCAGCAGCCAAGATCGGACTAGCGGGAGCAACGAGCAGTACTTC
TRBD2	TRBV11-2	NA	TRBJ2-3	CASSLGALAGVRDTQYF	TGTGCCAGCAGCTTAGGTGCCCTAGCGGGAGTAAGGGATACGCAGTATTTT
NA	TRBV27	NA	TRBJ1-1	CASSLEMNTEAFF	TGTGCCAGCAGTTTGGAGATGAACACTGAAGCTTTCTTT
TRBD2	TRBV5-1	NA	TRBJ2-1	CASSFYSGGRDEQFF	TGCGCCAGCAGCTTTTACTCGGGAGGGCGGGATGAGCAGTTCTTC
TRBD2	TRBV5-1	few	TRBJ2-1	CASSLEAGVYNEQFF	TGCGCCAGCAGCTTGGAAGCGGGAGTCTACAATGAGCAGTTCTTC
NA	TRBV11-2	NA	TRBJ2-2	CASTLGTSSWLFF	TGTGCCAGCACCTTAGGGACTTCATCTTGGCTGTTTTTT
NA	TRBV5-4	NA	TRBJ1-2	CASSLETGRGGYTF	TGTGCCAGCAGCTTGGAAACAGGGAGGGGCGGCTACACCTTC
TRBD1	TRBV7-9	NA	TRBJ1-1	CASSAPTTGRSEAFF	TGTGCCAGCAGCGCCCCTACGACAGGGCGGTCTGAAGCTTTCTTT
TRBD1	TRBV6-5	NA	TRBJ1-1	CASSLQGANTEAFF	TGTGCCAGCAGCCTACAGGGGGCGAACACTGAAGCTTTCTTT
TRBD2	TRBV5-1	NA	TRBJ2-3	CASSFAGVQSGKQYF	TGCGCCAGCAGCTTCGCGGGAGTACAATCAGGGAAGCAGTATTTT
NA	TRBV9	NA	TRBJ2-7	CASSVSPLASYEQYF	TGTGCCAGCAGCGTCTCCCCTTTGGCCTCCTACGAGCAGTACTTC
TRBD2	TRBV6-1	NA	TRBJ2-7	CASSEALYPARGGYEQYF	TGTGCCAGCAGTGAAGCGCTCTACCCTGCTCGCGGGGGTTACGAGCAGTACTTC
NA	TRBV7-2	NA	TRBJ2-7	CASSLEGVTYEQYF	TGTGCCAGCAGCTTAGAGGGAGTGACCTACGAGCAGTACTTC
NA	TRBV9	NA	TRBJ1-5	CASSEQGNNQPQHF	TGTGCCAGCTCCGAGCAGGGGAACAATCAGCCCCAGCATTTT
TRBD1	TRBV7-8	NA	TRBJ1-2	CASRPTGANYGYTF	TGTGCCAGCAGGCCTACAGGGGCTAACTATGGCTACACCTTC
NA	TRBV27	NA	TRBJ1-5	CASSYNREQPQHF	TGTGCCAGCAGTTACAACAGGGAACAGCCCCAGCATTTT
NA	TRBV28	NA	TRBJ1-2	CASSVEGYYGYTF	TGTGCCAGCAGTGTGGAGGGGTACTATGGCTACACCTTC
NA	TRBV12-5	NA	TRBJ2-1	CASGLGESLSNEQFF	TGTGCTAGTGGTTTGGGGGAGTCGCTCAGTAATGAGCAGTTCTTC
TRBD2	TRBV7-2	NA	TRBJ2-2	CASREGLATGELFF	TGTGCCAGCAGAGAGGGACTAGCCACCGGGGAGCTGTTTTTT
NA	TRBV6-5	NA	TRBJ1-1	CASSYAPGLATEAFF	TGTGCCAGCAGTTACGCCCCAGGGCTGGCCACTGAAGCTTTCTTT
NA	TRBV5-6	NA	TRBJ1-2	CASSLVIGAEKVRGYTF	TGTGCCAGCAGCTTGGTAATAGGGGCAGAAAAAGTGAGAGGCTACACCTTC
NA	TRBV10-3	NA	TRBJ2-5	CAISGGTQETQYF	TGTGCCATCAGTGGAGGCACACAAGAGACCCAGTACTTC
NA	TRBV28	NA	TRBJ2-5	CASRSGTFQETQYF	TGTGCCAGCAGATCTGGGACATTTCAAGAGACCCAGTACTTC
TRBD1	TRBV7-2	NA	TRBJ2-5	CASSSDREETQYF	TGTGCCAGCAGCTCGGACAGGGAAGAGACCCAGTACTTC
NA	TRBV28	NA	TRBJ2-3	CASMARLPDTQYF	TGTGCCAGCATGGCCAGACTTCCAGATACGCAGTATTTT
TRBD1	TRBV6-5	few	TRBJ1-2	CASRQGTGGGYTF	TGTGCCAGCAGGCAAGGGACAGGGGGCGGCTACACCTTC
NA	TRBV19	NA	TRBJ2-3	CASSSSLANTDTQYF	TGTGCCAGTAGCTCCTCGTTGGCCAACACAGATACGCAGTATTTT
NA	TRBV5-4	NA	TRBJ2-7	CASSLGQAAYEQYF	TGTGCCAGCAGCTTGGGACAGGCCGCCTACGAGCAGTACTTC